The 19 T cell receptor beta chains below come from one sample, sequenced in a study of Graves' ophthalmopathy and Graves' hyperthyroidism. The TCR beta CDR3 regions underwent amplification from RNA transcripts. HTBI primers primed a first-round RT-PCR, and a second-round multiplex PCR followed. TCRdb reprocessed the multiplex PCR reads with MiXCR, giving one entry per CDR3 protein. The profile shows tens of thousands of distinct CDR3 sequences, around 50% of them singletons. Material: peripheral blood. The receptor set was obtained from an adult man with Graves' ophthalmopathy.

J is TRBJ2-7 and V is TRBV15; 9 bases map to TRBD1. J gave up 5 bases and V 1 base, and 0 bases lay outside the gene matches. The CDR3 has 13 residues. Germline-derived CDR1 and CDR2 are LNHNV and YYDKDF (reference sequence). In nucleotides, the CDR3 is TGTGCCACCAGCAGAGGGACAGGGGACGAGCAGTACGTC. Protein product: CATSRGTGDEQYV.

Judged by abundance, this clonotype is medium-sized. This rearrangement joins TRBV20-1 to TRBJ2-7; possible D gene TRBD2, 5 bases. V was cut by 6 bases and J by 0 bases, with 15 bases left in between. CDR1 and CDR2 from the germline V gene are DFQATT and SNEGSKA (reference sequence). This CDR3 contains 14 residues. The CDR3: CSATSGGSSYEQYV. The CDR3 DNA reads TGCAGTGCCACGAGCGGCGGAAGCTCCTACGAGCAGTACGTC.

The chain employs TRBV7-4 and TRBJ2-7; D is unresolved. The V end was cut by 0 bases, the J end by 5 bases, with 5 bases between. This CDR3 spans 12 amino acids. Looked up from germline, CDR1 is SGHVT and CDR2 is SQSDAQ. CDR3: CASSLAGHEQYF. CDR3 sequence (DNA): TGTGCCAGCAGCTTAGCAGGCCACGAGCAGTACTTC.

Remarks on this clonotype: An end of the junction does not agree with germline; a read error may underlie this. CDR3 amino acids: CASPNWDRAPF. The CDR3, as DNA: TGTGCCAGCCCTAACTGGGACAGGGCTCCCTTC. The chain combines TRBV2 with TRBJ1-2, with TRBD1 matching 9 bases. CDR3 size: 11 residues. Germline V CDR1 and CDR2: SNHLY, FYNNEI.

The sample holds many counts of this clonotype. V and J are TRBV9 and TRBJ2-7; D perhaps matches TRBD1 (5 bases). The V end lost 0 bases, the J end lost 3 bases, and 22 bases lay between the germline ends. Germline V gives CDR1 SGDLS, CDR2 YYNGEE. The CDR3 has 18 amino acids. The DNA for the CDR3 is TGTGCCAGCAGCGTAGCTCCATTACAGGCCGCATCGAACTACGAGCAGTACTTC. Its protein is CASSVAPLQAASNYEQYF.

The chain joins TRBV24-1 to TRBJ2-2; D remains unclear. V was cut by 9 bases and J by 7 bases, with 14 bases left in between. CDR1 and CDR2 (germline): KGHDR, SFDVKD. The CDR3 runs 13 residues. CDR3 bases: TGTGCCACCCACGGCGTGGGCAACGGGGAGCTGTTTTTT. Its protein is CATHGVGNGELFF.

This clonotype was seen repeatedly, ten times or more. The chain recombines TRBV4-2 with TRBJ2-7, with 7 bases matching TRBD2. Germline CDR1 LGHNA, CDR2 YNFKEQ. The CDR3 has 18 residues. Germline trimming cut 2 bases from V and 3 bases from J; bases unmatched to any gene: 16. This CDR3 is CASSQSPRSSGENYEQYF. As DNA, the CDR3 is TGTGCCAGCAGCCAAAGCCCACGCTCTAGCGGTGAGAACTACGAGCAGTACTTC.

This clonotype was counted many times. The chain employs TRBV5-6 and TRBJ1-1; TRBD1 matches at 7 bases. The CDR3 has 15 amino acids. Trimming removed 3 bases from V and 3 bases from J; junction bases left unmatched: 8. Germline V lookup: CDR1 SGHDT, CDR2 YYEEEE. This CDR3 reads CASSYIDREDTEAFF. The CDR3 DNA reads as TGTGCCAGCAGCTATATAGACAGGGAGGACACTGAAGCTTTCTTT.

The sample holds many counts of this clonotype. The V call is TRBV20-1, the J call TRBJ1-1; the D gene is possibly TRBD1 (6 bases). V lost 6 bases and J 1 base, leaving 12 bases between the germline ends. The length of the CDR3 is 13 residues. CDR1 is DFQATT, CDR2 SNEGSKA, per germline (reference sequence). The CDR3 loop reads CSAQGSSNTEAFF. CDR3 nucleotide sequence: TGCAGTGCCCAGGGGTCCTCGAACACTGAAGCTTTCTTT.

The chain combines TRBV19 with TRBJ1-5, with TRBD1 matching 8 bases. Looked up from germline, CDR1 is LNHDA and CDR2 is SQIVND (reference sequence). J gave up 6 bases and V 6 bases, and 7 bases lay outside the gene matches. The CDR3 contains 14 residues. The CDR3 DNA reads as TGTGCCAGTAGGGACAGGGCGGACATTCAGCCCCAGCATTTT. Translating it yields CASRDRADIQPQHF.

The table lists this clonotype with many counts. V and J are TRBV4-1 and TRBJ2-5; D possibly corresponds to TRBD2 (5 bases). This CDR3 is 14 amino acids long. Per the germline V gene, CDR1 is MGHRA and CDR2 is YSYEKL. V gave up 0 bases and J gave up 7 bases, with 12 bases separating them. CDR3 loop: CASSQDRVEGTQYF. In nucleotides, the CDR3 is TGCGCCAGCAGCCAAGATCGAGTAGAGGGGACCCAGTACTTC.

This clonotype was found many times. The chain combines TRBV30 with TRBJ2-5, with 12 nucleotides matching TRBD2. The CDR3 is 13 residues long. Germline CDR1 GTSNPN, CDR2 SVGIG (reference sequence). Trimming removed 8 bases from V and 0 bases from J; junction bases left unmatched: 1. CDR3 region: CARTSGNQETQYF. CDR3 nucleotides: TGTGCCAGGACTAGCGGGAACCAAGAGACCCAGTACTTC.

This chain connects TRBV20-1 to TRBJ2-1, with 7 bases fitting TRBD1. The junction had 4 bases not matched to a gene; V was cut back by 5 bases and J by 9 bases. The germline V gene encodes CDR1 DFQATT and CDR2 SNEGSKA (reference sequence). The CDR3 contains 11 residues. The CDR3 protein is CSADRAGEQFF. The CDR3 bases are TGCAGTGCTGACAGGGCGGGTGAGCAGTTCTTC.

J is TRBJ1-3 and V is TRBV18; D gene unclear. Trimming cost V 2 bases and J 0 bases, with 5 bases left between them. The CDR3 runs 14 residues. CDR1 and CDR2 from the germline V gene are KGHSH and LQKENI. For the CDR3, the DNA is TGTGCCAGCTCACCAACGACCTCTGGAAACACCATATATTTT. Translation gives CASSPTTSGNTIYF.

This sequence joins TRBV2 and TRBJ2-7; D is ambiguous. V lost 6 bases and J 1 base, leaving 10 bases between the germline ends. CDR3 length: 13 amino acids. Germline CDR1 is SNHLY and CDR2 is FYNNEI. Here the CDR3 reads CASSLTRSYEQYF. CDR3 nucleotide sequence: TGTGCCAGCAGCCTGACGAGATCCTACGAGCAGTACTTC. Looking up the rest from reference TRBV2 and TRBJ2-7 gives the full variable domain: EPEVTQTPSHQVTQMGQEVILRCVPISNHLYFYWYRQILGQKVEFLVSFYNNEISEKSEIFDDQFSVERPDGSNFTLKIRSTKLEDSAMYFCASSLTRSYEQYFGPGTRLTVT.

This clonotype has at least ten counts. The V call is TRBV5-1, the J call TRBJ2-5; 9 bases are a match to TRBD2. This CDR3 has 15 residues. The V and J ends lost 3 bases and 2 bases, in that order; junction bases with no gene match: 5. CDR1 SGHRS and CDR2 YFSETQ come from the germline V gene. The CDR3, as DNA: TGCGCCAGCAGCTCCTCGACTAGCGGACAAGAGACCCAGTACTTC. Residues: CASSSSTSGQETQYF. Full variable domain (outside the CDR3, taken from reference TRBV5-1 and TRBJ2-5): KAGVTQTPRYLIKTRGQQVTLSCSPISGHRSVSWYQQTPGQGLQFLFEYFSETQRNKGNFPGRFSGRQFSNSRSEMNVSTLELGDSALYLCASSSSTSGQETQYFGPGTRLLVL.

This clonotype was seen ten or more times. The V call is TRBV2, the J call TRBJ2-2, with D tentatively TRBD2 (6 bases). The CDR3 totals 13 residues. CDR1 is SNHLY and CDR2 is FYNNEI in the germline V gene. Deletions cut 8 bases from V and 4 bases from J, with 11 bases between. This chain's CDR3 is CASQPGLTGELFF. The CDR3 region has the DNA TGTGCCAGCCAACCGGGACTCACCGGGGAGCTGTTTTTT. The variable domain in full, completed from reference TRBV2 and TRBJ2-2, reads EPEVTQTPSHQVTQMGQEVILRCVPISNHLYFYWYRQILGQKVEFLVSFYNNEISEKSEIFDDQFSVERPDGSNFTLKIRSTKLEDSAMYFCASQPGLTGELFFGEGSRLTVL.

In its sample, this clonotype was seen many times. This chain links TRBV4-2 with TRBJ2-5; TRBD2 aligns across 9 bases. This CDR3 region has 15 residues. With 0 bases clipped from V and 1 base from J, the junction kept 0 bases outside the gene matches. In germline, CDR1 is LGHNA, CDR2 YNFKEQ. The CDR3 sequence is CASSQERGGQETQYF. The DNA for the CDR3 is TGTGCCAGCAGCCAAGAGCGGGGGGGCCAAGAGACCCAGTACTTC.

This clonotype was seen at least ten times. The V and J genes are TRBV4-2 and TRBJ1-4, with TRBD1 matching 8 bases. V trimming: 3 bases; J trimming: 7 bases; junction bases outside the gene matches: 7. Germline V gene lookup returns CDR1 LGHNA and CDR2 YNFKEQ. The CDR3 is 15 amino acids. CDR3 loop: CASSHPGQGTEKLFF. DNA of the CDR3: TGTGCCAGCAGCCACCCAGGACAGGGTACTGAAAAACTGTTTTTT.